This is a list of T cell receptor beta chains from one sample in a study of T-cell reconstitution after alpha-beta-depleted transplantation in children. TCRdb re-called the PCR reads through MiXCR, storing one row per CDR3 protein. The sample has around 210,000 distinct CDR3 sequences, 5.5% to 7% seen once. The starting material was PBMCs, obtained before TCRalphabeta/CD19-depleted stem cell transplant. These receptors came from a boy younger than 10 with acute lymphoblastic leukemia, due to receive a stem cell transplant. CDR3s leave out the opening cysteine and the closing phenylalanine or tryptophan. Each record gives: J gene, V gene, CDR3 protein.

J: TRBJ2-3; V: TRBV6-2/TRBV6-3; CDR3: ASSYDPDTQY
J: TRBJ2-3; V: TRBV11-2; CDR3: ASSLLRLAGDSPDTQY
J: TRBJ2-7; V: TRBV4-2; CDR3: ASSQGAGEQY
J: TRBJ2-1; V: TRBV4-3; CDR3: ASSRSVGYNEQF
J: TRBJ2-3; V: TRBV4-3; CDR3: ASSQDRTGEFEDTQY
J: TRBJ2-1; V: TRBV7-2; CDR3: ASSPPSGEQF
J: TRBJ1-2; V: TRBV5-1; CDR3: ASRYSRDGDYGYT
J: TRBJ1-5; V: TRBV19; CDR3: ASLGQGFGRQH
J: TRBJ2-2; V: TRBV29-1; CDR3: SVEGGTPKSPGELF
J: TRBJ2-1; V: TRBV27; CDR3: ASRLAGGWNEQF
J: TRBJ2-7; V: TRBV20-1; CDR3: SAEPGLASYEQY
J: TRBJ2-3; V: TRBV13; CDR3: ASSLTSGGRADTQY
J: TRBJ1-4; V: TRBV28; CDR3: ASRGGIAKLF
J: TRBJ2-7; V: TRBV28; CDR3: ASSFRARTYEQY
J: TRBJ2-3; V: TRBV27; CDR3: ASSSRGGWTDTQY
J: TRBJ2-7; V: TRBV15; CDR3: ATSREYSYEQY
J: TRBJ2-2; V: TRBV7-2; CDR3: ASSSRGGLAGVHGELF
J: TRBJ2-1; V: TRBV28; CDR3: ASSGGLSSYNEQF
J: TRBJ1-1; V: TRBV12-3/TRBV12-4; CDR3: ASSFGWGGTTEAF
J: TRBJ1-4; V: TRBV28; CDR3: ASSHGKLF
J: TRBJ2-7; V: TRBV7-2; CDR3: ASSWTPGGAYEQY
J: TRBJ2-2; V: TRBV12-3/TRBV12-4; CDR3: ASTFGAVETGELF
J: TRBJ1-2; V: TRBV5-6; CDR3: ASSLAGEGYGYT
J: TRBJ2-5; V: TRBV4-1; CDR3: ASSQDIGAQETQY
J: TRBJ1-2; V: TRBV9; CDR3: ASSGGLLTRYT
J: TRBJ2-4; V: TRBV4-3; CDR3: ASSQVLGVPTVAKNIQY
J: TRBJ1-1; V: TRBV12-3/TRBV12-4; CDR3: ASSLNPNSPGTEAF
J: TRBJ1-2; V: TRBV12-3/TRBV12-4; CDR3: ASSSDYGTDSYGYT
J: TRBJ2-7; V: TRBV7-2; CDR3: ASSPPLSLYEQY
J: TRBJ2-7; V: TRBV20-1; CDR3: SASPVYEQY
J: TRBJ2-7; V: TRBV10-2; CDR3: ASSDIGTGEQY
J: TRBJ2-1; V: TRBV7-2; CDR3: ASSPLWDALNEQF
J: TRBJ2-3; V: TRBV20-1; CDR3: SARLGGPDTQY
J: TRBJ2-2; V: TRBV27; CDR3: ASTRDTGRSFTGELF
J: TRBJ2-7; V: TRBV28; CDR3: ASSFLSKGRGEQY
J: TRBJ2-1; V: TRBV9; CDR3: ASSVSLAGVFNEQF
J: TRBJ2-7; V: TRBV7-6; CDR3: ASSLGGTGDYEQY
J: TRBJ1-2; V: TRBV7-8; CDR3: ASSSRTGISYGYT
J: TRBJ1-4; V: TRBV12-3/TRBV12-4; CDR3: ASSPGQGFEKLF
J: TRBJ2-1; V: TRBV7-2; CDR3: ASSFPARLAGGRSSYNEQF
J: TRBJ1-1; V: TRBV3-1; CDR3: ASRRQGNTEAF
J: TRBJ2-3; V: TRBV28; CDR3: ASSFRGSTDTQY
J: TRBJ1-3; V: TRBV12-3/TRBV12-4; CDR3: ASTPGPGNTIY
J: TRBJ1-2; V: TRBV11-2; CDR3: ASSPAGPLYGYT
J: TRBJ2-7; V: TRBV15; CDR3: ATSIAGGYEQY
J: TRBJ2-1; V: TRBV7-8; CDR3: ASSLGGLAGGLEVEQF
J: TRBJ2-7; V: TRBV15; CDR3: ATSRDLVDEQY
J: TRBJ2-4; V: TRBV20-1; CDR3: SARGTSGGTLAKNIQY
J: TRBJ1-6; V: TRBV6-5; CDR3: ASSYDGGGNSPLH
J: TRBJ2-1; V: TRBV7-8; CDR3: ASSSVGSRSYNEQF
J: TRBJ2-2; V: TRBV4-3; CDR3: ASSQGGYTGELF
J: TRBJ2-3; V: TRBV4-3; CDR3: ASSQEIRGDTQY
J: TRBJ2-7; V: TRBV28; CDR3: ASSLRVKPYEQY
J: TRBJ1-5; V: TRBV20-1; CDR3: SAKGATGGRNQPQH
J: TRBJ1-1; V: TRBV12-3/TRBV12-4; CDR3: ASSLGQNTEAF
J: TRBJ2-7; V: TRBV10-3; CDR3: AISFGQGYEQY
J: TRBJ2-6; V: TRBV5-5; CDR3: ASSLFGQVSSGANVLT
J: TRBJ2-5; V: TRBV7-9; CDR3: ASSLERPQETQY
J: TRBJ2-7; V: TRBV12-3/TRBV12-4; CDR3: ASTRTGSGEQY
J: TRBJ1-1; V: TRBV6-5; CDR3: ASRLDRWNTEAF